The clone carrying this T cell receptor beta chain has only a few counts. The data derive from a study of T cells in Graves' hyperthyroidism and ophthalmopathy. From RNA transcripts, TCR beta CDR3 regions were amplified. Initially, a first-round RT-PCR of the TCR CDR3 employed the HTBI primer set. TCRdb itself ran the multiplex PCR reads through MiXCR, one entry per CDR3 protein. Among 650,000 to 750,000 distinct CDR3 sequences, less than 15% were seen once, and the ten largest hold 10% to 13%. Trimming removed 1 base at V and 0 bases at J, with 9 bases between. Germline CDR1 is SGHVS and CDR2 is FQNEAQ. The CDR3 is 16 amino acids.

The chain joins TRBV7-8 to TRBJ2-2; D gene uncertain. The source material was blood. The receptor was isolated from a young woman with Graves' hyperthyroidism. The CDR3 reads CASSLDPGPNTGELFF. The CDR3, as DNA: TGTGCCAGCAGCTTAGACCCGGGTCCGAACACCGGGGAGCTGTTTTTT.